Sequencing of this T cell receptor beta chain was carried out in a study of beta chain features in type 1 diabetes. General study points: Researchers report that Type 1 diabetes patients had moderately but significantly shorter TCRB CDR3s across all four CD4+ subsets. Whether TCRB rearrangement is influenced by HLA type went unresolved here. Reduced insertions and increased deletions marked VDJ junctions in type 1 diabetes patients.

The study reverse transcribed the entire isolated RNA, so it sequenced expressed TCRB transcripts. Around 4 million reads per sample were averaged for naive, central memory and regulatory samples. Libraries were prepared by immunoSEQ multiplex PCR; TCRdb keeps only in-frame clonotypes and omits some of them. Of a few hundred thousand clones listed, around 14% are singletons. CDR3 length: 18 amino acids. Germline CDR1 reads SNHLY; CDR2 reads FYNNEI. V lost 7 bases and J 1 base, leaving 20 bases between the germline ends. Sorting produced populations that all topped 98% purity. The sample holds a few counts of this clone. Its cognate antigen is unknown.

The sequenced sample was naive CD4+ T cells from blood. The receptor comes from a man between 25 and 39 years old with type 1 diabetes. This chain joins TRBV2 and TRBJ2-6; weak D call: TRBD2 (6 bases). The CDR3 protein is CASIFYVAGLSGANVLTF. The CDR3 bases are TGTGCCAGCATCTTTTACGTGGCGGGGTTATCTGGGGCCAACGTCCTGACTTTC.